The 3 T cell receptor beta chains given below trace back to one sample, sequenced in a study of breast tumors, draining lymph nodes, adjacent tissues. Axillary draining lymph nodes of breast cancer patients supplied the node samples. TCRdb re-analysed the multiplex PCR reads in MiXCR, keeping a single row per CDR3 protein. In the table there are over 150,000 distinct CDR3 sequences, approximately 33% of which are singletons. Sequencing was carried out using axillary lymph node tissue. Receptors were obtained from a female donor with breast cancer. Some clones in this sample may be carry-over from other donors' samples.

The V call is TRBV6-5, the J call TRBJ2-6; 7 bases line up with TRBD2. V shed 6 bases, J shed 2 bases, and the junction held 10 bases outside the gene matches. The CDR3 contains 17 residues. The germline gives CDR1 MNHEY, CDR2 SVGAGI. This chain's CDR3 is CASRGTTVYPGANVLTF. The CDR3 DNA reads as TGTGCCAGCAGGGGGACTACGGTGTACCCTGGGGCCAACGTCCTGACTTTC.

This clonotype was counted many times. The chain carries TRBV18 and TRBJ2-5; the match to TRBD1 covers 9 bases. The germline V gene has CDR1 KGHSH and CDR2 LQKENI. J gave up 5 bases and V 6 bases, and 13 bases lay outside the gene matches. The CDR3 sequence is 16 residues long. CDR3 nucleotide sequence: TGTGCCAGCTCTCCCCTGACAGGGGGTCAGGGGGAGACCCAGTACTTC. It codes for CASSPLTGGQGETQYF. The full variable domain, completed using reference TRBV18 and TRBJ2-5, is NAGVMQNPRHLVRRRGQEARLRCSPMKGHSHVYWYRQLPEEGLKFMVYLQKENIIDESGMPKERFSAEFPKEGPSILRIQQVVRGDSAAYFCASSPLTGGQGETQYFGPGTRLLVL.

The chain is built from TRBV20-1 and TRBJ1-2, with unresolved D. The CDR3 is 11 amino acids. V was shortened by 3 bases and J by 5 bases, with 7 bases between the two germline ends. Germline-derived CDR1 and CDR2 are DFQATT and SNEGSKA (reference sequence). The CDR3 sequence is CSASSAYGYTF. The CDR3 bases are TGCAGTGCTAGTTCAGCTTATGGCTACACCTTC.